The text below deals with one T cell receptor (beta chain). The data were produced by immunoSEQ multiplex PCR, yet TCRdb's version contains in-frame clones alone and is incomplete. Of tens of thousands of clones listed, approximately 96% were seen once; the top ten hold over 2%. This CDR3 region has 13 residues. V lost 6 bases and J 3 bases, leaving 10 bases between the germline ends. The V gene's germline CDR1 is LGHNA and CDR2 YSLEER. This entry is derived from a study of T cell changes during pregnancy in multiple sclerosis. The TCR was taken from a female donor with multiple sclerosis, enrolled in a pregnancy study. The chain uses TRBV4-3 and TRBJ2-3, with a weak D call TRBD2 (5 bases). Sequencing used CD8+ T cells from peripheral blood mononuclear cells, obtained after pregnancy. Written as DNA, the CDR3 is TGCGCCAGCAGTGAGAGAGGGACAGATACGCAGTATTTT. Residues: CASSERGTDTQYF.